The clone carrying this T cell receptor (beta chain) appeared a single time. This sample is drawn from a study of blood T cell repertoires in COVID-19. Study information: Sources were T cells, B-cell-depleted T cells, or PBMCs; the material itself was cDNA or gDNA.

In Seattle, patients joined the study during active infection and were tracked longitudinally. CDR1 is LGHNA, CDR2 YNFKEQ, per germline. Trimming cost V 1 base and J 0 bases; bases outside gene matches: 1. This CDR3 spans 17 amino acids. Original handling: Reference gene primers were amplified, and this amplification served to estimate nucleated cell counts. Produced via immunoSEQ multiplex PCR; TCRdb's table is partial and in-frame only. For V, J and clone size, that table is used; D and trimming come from the DNA. This sample yields some 75,000 clones, of which approximately 80% are seen a single time; around 13% belongs to the top ten.

This receptor was taken from a man in his fifties with COVID-19, enrolled during active disease. This chain connects TRBV4-2 to TRBJ2-2; 11 bases agree with TRBD1. What was sequenced was peripheral blood. The CDR3 DNA is TGTGCCAGCAGCCAAGCGGGACAGGGGGCGAACACCGGGGAGCTGTTTTTT. Its protein is CASSQAGQGANTGELFF.